The clone carrying this T cell receptor (beta chain) was detected ten times or more. The record originates from a study of CD8 T cells in ankylosing spondylitis. TCRdb ran MiXCR on the 5' RACE reads and lists one entry per CDR3 protein. This sample has about 69,000 distinct CDR3 sequences, with roughly 5% found just once. The CDR3 loop spans 14 amino acids. CDR1 is LGHDT, CDR2 YNNKEL, per germline (reference sequence). V gave up 3 bases and J gave up 1 base, with 7 bases separating them. The sequence was obtained from a male donor with ankylosing spondylitis or in good health (not recorded which). This chain uses TRBV3-1 with TRBJ1-3; D is ambiguous. The sequencing input was blood, either unsorted or a sorted T cell fraction (not recorded which). The CDR3 loop is CASSQSGSGNTIYF. CDR3 nucleotide sequence: TGTGCCAGCAGCCAGTCGGGATCTGGAAACACCATATATTTT.